The clone carrying this T cell receptor (beta chain) was counted once. This specimen belongs to a study of cytomegalovirus exposure and HLA in healthy donors. The V gene end was trimmed by 0 bases and the J gene end by 8 bases; junction bases not matched to a gene: 11. Germline V CDR1 and CDR2: SGHDN, FVKESK. CDR3 length: 17 amino acids. PCR used 60 Vbeta primers and 13 Jbeta primers. Clones were sequenced by immunoSEQ multiplex PCR, and TCRdb holds only the in-frame ones, with some missing. This sample has more than 200,000 clones, with approximately 79% found just once. Material: PBMCs. This chain connects TRBV14 to TRBJ1-2, with 11 bases matching TRBD1. The sequence was collected from a girl aged 2-10 years in good health and CMV-seronegative. The CDR3 here is CASSQEFPGQGVEGYTF. For the CDR3, the DNA is TGTGCCAGCAGCCAAGAATTTCCGGGACAGGGGGTGGAAGGCTACACCTTC. The whole variable domain, remainder taken from reference TRBV14 and TRBJ1-2, is EAGVTQFPSHSVIEKGQTVTLRCDPISGHDNLYWYRRVMGKEIKFLLHFVKESKQDESGMPNNRFLAERTGGTYSTLKVQPAELEDSGVYFCASSQEFPGQGVEGYTFGSGTRLTVV.